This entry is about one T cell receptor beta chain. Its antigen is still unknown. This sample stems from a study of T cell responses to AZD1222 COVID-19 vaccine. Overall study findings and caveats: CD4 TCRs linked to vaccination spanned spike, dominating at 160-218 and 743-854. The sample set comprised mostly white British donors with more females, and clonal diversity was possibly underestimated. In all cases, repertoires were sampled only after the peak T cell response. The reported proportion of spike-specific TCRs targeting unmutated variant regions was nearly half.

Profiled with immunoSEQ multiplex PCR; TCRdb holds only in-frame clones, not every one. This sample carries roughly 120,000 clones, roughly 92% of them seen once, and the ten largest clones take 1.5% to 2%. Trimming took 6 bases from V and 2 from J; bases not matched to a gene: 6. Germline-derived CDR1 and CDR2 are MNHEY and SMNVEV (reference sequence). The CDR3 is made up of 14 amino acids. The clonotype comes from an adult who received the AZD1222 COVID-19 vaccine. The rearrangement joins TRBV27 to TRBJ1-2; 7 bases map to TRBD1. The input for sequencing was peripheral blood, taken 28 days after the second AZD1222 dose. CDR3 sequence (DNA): TGTGCCAGCAGCGGGACAGTAGACAACTATGGCTACACCTTC. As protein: CASSGTVDNYGYTF.